The clone carrying this T cell receptor (beta chain) came up many times. The source of the sample is a study of early T cells in non-severe SARS-CoV-2 infection. Across the whole study: Unsorted whole-blood RNA was sequenced in bulk, leaving chains unpaired.

V lost 5 bases and J lost 6, with 13 bases in between. The CDR3 length is 14 residues. Germline V gene lookup returns CDR1 SGHTA and CDR2 FQGTGA. Each cDNA molecule carried a unique molecular identifier. Each CDR3 protein gets one entry after TCRdb re-called the 5' RACE reads with MiXCR. Seen here are roughly 20,000 distinct CDR3 sequences, 5% to 6% observed once, and the top ten hold more than 12%. The chain is built from TRBV7-3 and TRBJ2-2; no clear D gene. Specimen: whole blood, collected at baseline. This TCR was sampled from an adult who was a healthcare worker with PCR-confirmed SARS-CoV-2 infection or an uninfected control (not recorded which). CDR3 in amino acids: CASSARAVSGELFF. CDR3 in DNA: TGTGCCAGCAGCGCCCGCGCGGTCTCCGGGGAGCTGTTTTTT.